The next 14 T cell receptor beta chains were all read from a single sample in a study of shared clonotypes between healthy human individuals. Profiled with immunoSEQ multiplex PCR; TCRdb holds only in-frame clones, not every one. This table has approximately 2.4 million clones, 90% to 97% appearing once. The source material was naive CD4+ T cells sorted from blood. Documented subset: CD45RA+ positively selected. The receptor set was obtained from a young man in good health.

This clone was counted between two and nine times. The gene calls are TRBV27 and TRBJ1-1; TRBD1 aligns across 7 bases. This CDR3 comprises 15 residues. The V gene end was trimmed by 10 bases and the J gene end by 4 bases; junction bases not matched to a gene: 15. The germline V gene has CDR1 MNHEY and CDR2 SMNVEV (reference sequence). DNA of the CDR3: TGTGCCACCCCACCCACGGACAGGTCGGGCACTGAAGCTTTCTTT. Translating it yields CATPPTDRSGTEAFF.

The V call is TRBV21-1, the J call TRBJ2-1; TRBD2, the table's D call, lacks a check against the DNA. TRBV21-1 represents a pseudogene. CDR3 length: 17 amino acids. CDR3 DNA sequence: TGTGCCAGCAGCCCGCGAGGGAGACTAGCGGGCCTTAATGAGCAGTTCTTC. Its translation is CASSPRGRLAGLNEQFF.

CDR3 sequence reads: CAGTDLTEAFF. In nucleotides, the CDR3 is TGTGCCGGGACAGATCTTACTGAAGCTTTCTTT. The chain recombines TRBV30 with TRBJ1-1; 7 nucleotides agree with TRBD1. This CDR3 region has 11 residues. CDR1 and CDR2 from the germline V gene are GTSNPN and SVGIG (reference sequence). The trim removed 8 bases at V and 5 bases at J, leaving 5 bases unmatched.

The gene calls are TRBV9 and TRBJ2-7; perhaps TRBD2 as D (6 bases). The CDR3 sequence is 13 residues long. Trimming took off 1 base at V and 6 bases at J, with 11 bases between the two ends. Germline V gene lookup returns CDR1 SGDLS and CDR2 YYNGEE. The DNA for the CDR3 is TGTGCCAGCAGCGTATTCGGCGGGATCGAGCAGTACTTC. Translating gives CASSVFGGIEQYF.

The CDR3 reads CASNPQGVYEQYF. The CDR3, as DNA: TGTGCCAGCAACCCACAGGGGGTCTACGAGCAGTACTTC. This chain connects TRBV2 to TRBJ2-7; 8 nucleotides line up with TRBD1. The V segment lost 7 bases and the J segment 3 bases; nucleotides outside the gene matches: 5. This CDR3 has 13 residues. CDR1 is SNHLY, CDR2 FYNNEI, per germline.

Note on this clone: At the DNA level, this CDR3 is encoded by other sequences in the same sample as well. V gene TRBV6-6 combines with J gene TRBJ1-1; 8 nucleotides align to TRBD1. The CDR3 length is 14 residues. Trimming took 4 bases from V and 1 from J; bases not matched to a gene: 2. The germline V gene encodes CDR1 MNHNY and CDR2 SVGAGI (reference sequence). CDR3 nucleotide sequence: TGTGCCAGCAGTTCACAGGGGGGGAACACTGAAGCTTTCTTT. Its translation: CASSSQGGNTEAFF.

Note on this clone: This specimen includes other DNA sequences encoding the same CDR3. This sequence joins TRBV7-2 and TRBJ1-5; maybe TRBD1 (5 bases). The V end lost 5 bases, the J end lost 2 bases, and 10 bases lay between the germline ends. This CDR3 is built from 14 residues. Germline V gives CDR1 SGHTA, CDR2 FQGNSA. The CDR3 region has the DNA TGTGCCAGCAGCCGGGACCGGGGCAATCAGCCCCAGCATTTT. Protein product: CASSRDRGNQPQHF.

V usage is TRBV10-3 and J usage is TRBJ1-1; unclear D gene. This CDR3 comprises 14 residues. V shed 6 bases and J shed 1 base, with 12 bases lying between them. From germline, CDR1 is ENHRY and CDR2 SYGVKD. The DNA of the CDR3 is TGTGCCATCAGCCAAGAAACATGGAACACTGAAGCTTTCTTT. Residues: CAISQETWNTEAFF.

V usage is TRBV7-2 and J usage is TRBJ1-5; 8 positions match TRBD1. Germline assignment: CDR1 SGHTA and CDR2 FQGNSA. The CDR3 runs to 17 residues. With 5 bases clipped from V and 5 bases from J, the junction kept 14 bases outside the gene matches. For the CDR3, the DNA is TGTGCCAGCAGCCTGCCACCTTGGGACAGGCGACATCAGCCCCAGCATTTT. Its translation: CASSLPPWDRRHQPQHF.

The chain uses TRBV9 and TRBJ2-3, with 7 bases that match TRBD1. V lost 3 bases and J lost 0; bases outside the gene matches: 7. This CDR3 spans 16 amino acids. Germline CDR1 SGDLS, CDR2 YYNGEE. In DNA form, the CDR3 reads TGTGCCAGCAGCGCAACCGGGACAGCTAGCACAGATACGCAGTATTTT. Translated: CASSATGTASTDTQYF.

As DNA, the CDR3 is TGTGCCTGGTCCCACTTACTAACTCGGGATACGCAGTATTTT. Its protein product is CAWSHLLTRDTQYF. The V gene is TRBV30, the J gene TRBJ2-3; the D is unclear. The germline V and J ends were trimmed by 5 bases and 6 bases, with 18 bases remaining between them. Germline V gives CDR1 GTSNPN, CDR2 SVGIG (reference sequence). The length of the CDR3 is 14 residues.

The V and J genes are TRBV20-1 and TRBJ1-1; D is undetermined. In germline, CDR1 is DFQATT, CDR2 SNEGSKA (reference sequence). Between the trimmed V and J ends, which lost 3 bases and 12 bases, there was a span of 14 bases. This CDR3 has 11 residues. The chain's CDR3 is CSASSGDRTFF. The CDR3 nucleotides read TGCAGTGCTAGTTCCGGGGATCGGACTTTCTTT.

CDR3 nucleotides: TGTGCCAGCAGTTTCGGGCTTGCGACAGATACGCAGTATTTT. Amino acid sequence: CASSFGLATDTQYF. The rearrangement links TRBV28 to TRBJ2-3; D not certain. The CDR3 sequence is 14 residues long. The germline gives CDR1 MDHEN, CDR2 SYDVKM. Trimming left V 3 bases short and J 3 bases short, with 10 bases between.

J is TRBJ1-1 and V is TRBV25-1; D unresolved. CDR3 size: 12 residues. Trimming pared 10 bases from V and 1 base from J, leaving 10 bases between. Germline CDR1 MGHDK, CDR2 SYGVNS. CDR3 residues: CAKTRTNTEAFF. DNA of the CDR3: TGTGCCAAGACCCGGACGAACACTGAAGCTTTCTTT.